The sequence of this TCR beta chain was determined in a study of T cells in Graves' hyperthyroidism and ophthalmopathy. This clonotype appeared a few times. The junction departs from the called germline gene at one end, perhaps through a read error. CDR1 and CDR2 (germline): PRHDT, FYEKMQ (reference sequence). The CDR3 is 16 residues long. RNA transcripts served as the template for amplifying TCR beta CDR3 regions. First-round RT-PCR with HTBI primers amplified the TCR CDR3 region. Each CDR3 protein gets one entry after TCRdb re-called the multiplex PCR reads with MiXCR. The table has approximately 640,000 distinct CDR3 sequences, roughly 46% seen once.

The sequencing sample was made of peripheral blood or thyroid tissue (not recorded which). This chain connects TRBV13 to TRBJ2-7, with 16 bases lining up with TRBD2. This TCR derives from an adult man with Graves' disease, either hyperthyroidism or ophthalmopathy (not recorded which). CDR3 sequence: CASSPPGTSGGAKPMF. As DNA, the CDR3 is TGTGCCAGCAGCCCACCCGGGACTAGCGGGGGGGCGAAACCTATGTTC.